This T cell receptor (beta chain) was found in a study of T cells in Graves' hyperthyroidism and ophthalmopathy. This clonotype was observed at least ten times. The antigen is unknown. Sampled blood dates from first hyperthyroidism diagnosis, and it precedes any ophthalmopathy symptoms. Study outcomes and limitations: In simple terms, a model built on 13 V-J features told ophthalmopathy apart from stable hyperthyroidism.

The germline V gene has CDR1 SGHVS and CDR2 FQNEAQ. CDR3 length: 15 residues. V dropped 5 bases and J dropped 7 bases, with 18 bases sitting between them. Amplification yielded TCR beta CDR3 regions, with RNA transcripts as the source. When the TCR CDR3 underwent first-round RT-PCR, the HTBI primer set was used. MiXCR, applied by TCRdb to the multiplex PCR reads, yields one record per CDR3 protein. The table has a few hundred thousand distinct CDR3 sequences, about 15% seen once. This chain joins TRBV7-8 and TRBJ1-5; no clear D. The sequenced material came from blood. The TCR sequence derives from a woman in her forties with Graves' hyperthyroidism that later progressed to Graves' ophthalmopathy. The CDR3 is CASSSGVGSRQPQHF. DNA of the CDR3: TGTGCCAGCAGCAGCGGGGTGGGATCAAGGCAGCCCCAGCATTTT.